One sample yielded the 4 T cell receptor beta chains listed below, sequenced in a study of early T cells in non-severe SARS-CoV-2 infection. From the 5' RACE reads, TCRdb called clonotypes with MiXCR, one entry per CDR3 protein. Of 38,000 or so distinct CDR3 sequences listed, about 5% are singletons. Sequencing was done on a sample of whole blood. These receptors were taken from an adult who was a healthcare worker with PCR-confirmed SARS-CoV-2 infection or an uninfected control (not recorded which).

This rearrangement joins TRBV2 to TRBJ1-5; D not resolved. V was clipped by 6 bases and J by 3 bases, with 9 bases between them. The CDR3 is 13 residues long. Germline CDR1 reads SNHLY; CDR2 reads FYNNEI. CDR3 DNA sequence: TGTGCCAGCAGAGTGCGATACAATCAGCCCCAGCATTTT. It encodes CASRVRYNQPQHF.

This clonotype was observed a single time. V and J are TRBV3-1 and TRBJ2-7; D may be TRBD1 (6 bases). This CDR3 spans 13 amino acids. Trimming removed 3 bases from V and 5 bases from J, with 11 bases in between. Germline values: CDR1 LGHDT, CDR2 YNNKEL (reference sequence). CDR3 nucleotide sequence: TGTGCCAGCAGCCAGGCAAACAGGGACGAGCAGTACTTC. It encodes CASSQANRDEQYF.

This clonotype was picked up many times. The chain carries TRBV5-1 and TRBJ2-7, with D hard to call. CDR1 and CDR2 from the germline V gene are SGHRS and YFSETQ. The CDR3 has 14 amino acids. Trimming cost V 4 bases and J 2 bases, with 13 bases left between them. The CDR3 reads CASSLDRATYEQYF. The CDR3 nucleotides read TGCGCCAGCAGCCTCGACCGGGCCACCTACGAGCAGTACTTC.

This clonotype has a count of ten or more. The chain has TRBV12-5 and TRBJ1-2; 7 positions agree with TRBD1. The CDR3 consists of 14 residues. J lost 8 bases, V lost 6 bases, and 12 bases had no gene match. CDR1 LGHNT and CDR2 FRNRAP come from the germline V gene. This chain's CDR3 is CASGRDSAERGYTF. The CDR3, as DNA: TGTGCTAGTGGCCGGGACAGCGCCGAGAGAGGCTACACCTTC.